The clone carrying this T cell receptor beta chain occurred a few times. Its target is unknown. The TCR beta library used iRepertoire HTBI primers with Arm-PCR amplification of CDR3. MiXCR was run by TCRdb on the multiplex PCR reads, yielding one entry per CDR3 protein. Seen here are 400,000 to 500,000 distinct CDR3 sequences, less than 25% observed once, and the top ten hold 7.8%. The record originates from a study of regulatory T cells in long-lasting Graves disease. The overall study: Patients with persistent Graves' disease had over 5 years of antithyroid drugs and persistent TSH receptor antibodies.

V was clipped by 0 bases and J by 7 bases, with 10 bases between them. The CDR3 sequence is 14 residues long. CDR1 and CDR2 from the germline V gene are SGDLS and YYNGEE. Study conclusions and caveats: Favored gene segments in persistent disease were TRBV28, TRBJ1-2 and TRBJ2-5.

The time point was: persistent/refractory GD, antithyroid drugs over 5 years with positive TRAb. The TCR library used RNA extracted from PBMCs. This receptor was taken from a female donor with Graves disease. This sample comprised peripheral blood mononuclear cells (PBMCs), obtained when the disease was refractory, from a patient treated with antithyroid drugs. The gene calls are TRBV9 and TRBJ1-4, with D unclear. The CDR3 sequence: CASSVGDGREKLFF. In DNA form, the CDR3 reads TGTGCCAGCAGCGTAGGGGATGGGCGTGAAAAACTGTTTTTT. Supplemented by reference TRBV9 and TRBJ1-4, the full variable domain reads DSGVTQTPKHLITATGQRVTLRCSPRSGDLSVYWYQQSLDQGLQFLIQYYNGEERAKGNILERFSAQQFPDLHSELNLSSLELGDSALYFCASSVGDGREKLFFGSGTQLSVL.